This T cell receptor (beta chain) emerged from a study of blood T cells in healthy people across ages. Broader study findings: Strong correlation linked observed beta diversity and percent naive T cells. Donors of long life had a larger count of naive CD4+ cells and greater diversity than aged donors.

In the case of this clonotype: Antigen unknown.

The donors, aged roughly 6 to 95, were healthy Caucasians from Russia. Each individual donor underwent a draw of roughly 10 milliliters of peripheral blood. This CDR3 has 14 amino acids. V dropped 6 bases and J dropped 5 bases, with 19 bases sitting between them. CDR1 DFQATT and CDR2 SNEGSKA come from the germline V gene (reference sequence). PCR was performed a second time for about 7 to 12 cycles using a sample-barcoded 5' primer and a J-beta primer mix. TCRdb ran MiXCR on the 5' RACE reads and lists one entry per CDR3 protein. The sample lists 1.6 million or so distinct CDR3 sequences, roughly 32% seen once, with 10% to 12% in the top ten.

The V gene is TRBV20-1, the J gene TRBJ2-5; TRBD1 might be the D (6 bases). The sequencing sample was made of blood. This clonotype was sampled from a woman in her thirties in good health. The CDR3 loop reads CSAYSWGHGETQYF. In DNA, the CDR3 is TGCAGTGCGTACTCGTGGGGACACGGGGAGACCCAGTACTTC.